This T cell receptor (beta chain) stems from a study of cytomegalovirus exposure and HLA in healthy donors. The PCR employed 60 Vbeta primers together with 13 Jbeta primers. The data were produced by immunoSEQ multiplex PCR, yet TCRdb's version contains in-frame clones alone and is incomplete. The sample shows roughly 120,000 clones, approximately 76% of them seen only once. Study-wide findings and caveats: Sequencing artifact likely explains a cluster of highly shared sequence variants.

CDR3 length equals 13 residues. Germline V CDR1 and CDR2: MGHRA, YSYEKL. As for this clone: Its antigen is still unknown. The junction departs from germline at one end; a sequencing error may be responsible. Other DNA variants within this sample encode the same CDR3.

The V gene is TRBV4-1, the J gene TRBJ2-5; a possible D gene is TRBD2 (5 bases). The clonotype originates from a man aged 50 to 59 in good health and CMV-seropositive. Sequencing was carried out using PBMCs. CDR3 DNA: TGCGCCAGCCGTCCGGCAGCGAGGGAGACCCAATACTTC. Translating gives CASRPAARETQYF.